Presented here are 8 T cell receptor beta chains from one specimen sequenced in a study of OX40 agonist ivuxolimab in advanced cancers. The table came from immunoSEQ multiplex PCR; TCRdb's copy has only in-frame clones and leaves some out. This sample has about 70,000 clones, with about 90% found just once. This specimen consisted of CD4+ or CD8+ T cells sorted from blood, obtained in a trial of the OX40 agonist ivuxolimab. The receptors were gathered from an adult with an advanced solid tumor such as melanoma, head and neck, liver or kidney cancer.

The rearrangement links TRBV4-1 to TRBJ1-5, with 9 bases that match TRBD1. This CDR3 contains 14 residues. The trim removed 3 bases at V and 6 bases at J, leaving 3 bases unmatched. Germline assignment: CDR1 MGHRA and CDR2 YSYEKL. This CDR3 reads CASSHGQGTQPQHF. CDR3 coding DNA: TGCGCCAGCAGCCACGGACAGGGGACTCAGCCCCAGCATTTT.

The J gene is TRBJ2-2, the V gene TRBV28, with 13 bases that match TRBD2. CDR1 MDHEN and CDR2 SYDVKM come from the germline V gene. The CDR3 has 15 amino acids. The junction had 3 bases not matched to a gene; V was cut back by 3 bases and J by 8 bases. Here the CDR3 DNA reads TGTGCCAGCAGTTTCGGACTAGCGGGGGAAGGGGAGCTGTTTTTT. Translated: CASSFGLAGEGELFF.

The chain has TRBV19 and TRBJ2-3; D unclear. Germline V gives CDR1 LNHDA, CDR2 SQIVND (reference sequence). V was clipped by 6 bases and J by 5 bases, with 15 bases between them. The CDR3 covers 14 residues. The CDR3 loop reads CASSLAGPRDTQYF. CDR3 in DNA: TGTGCCAGTAGCTTAGCCGGGCCGAGAGATACGCAGTATTTT.

This clone was detected only once. The CDR3 spells CASSEAPRGEQYF. The CDR3 coding sequence is TGTGCCAGCAGTGAAGCGCCCAGGGGCGAGCAGTACTTC. V gene TRBV2 combines with J gene TRBJ2-7; D is perhaps TRBD1 (6 bases). The CDR3 is 13 residues long. Trimming stripped 0 bases from V and 6 bases from J, with 9 bases between. Germline V gene sequence: CDR1 SNHLY, CDR2 FYNNEI.

The chain employs TRBV11-2 and TRBJ2-1, with 7 bases aligning to TRBD1. CDR3 length equals 14 residues. In germline, CDR1 is SGHAT, CDR2 FQNNGV. With 5 bases clipped from V and 10 bases from J, the junction kept 11 bases outside the gene matches. The DNA for the CDR3 is TGTGCCAGCAGCACGGGACAGCCCGGTCAGGAGCAGTTCTTC. Protein sequence: CASSTGQPGQEQFF.

Relative to its sample, this clone is medium-sized (0.01 to 0.1%). V is TRBV7-9 and J is TRBJ1-5; possible D gene TRBD1, 6 bases. The CDR3 has 14 residues. The V gene's germline CDR1 is SEHNR and CDR2 FQNEAQ (reference sequence). Trimming removed 5 bases at V and 3 bases at J, with 11 bases between. The CDR3 DNA follows: TGTGCCAGCAGCCCTACAGGGTTCAATCAGCCCCAGCATTTT. This encodes CASSPTGFNQPQHF. The variable domain in full, completed from reference TRBV7-9 and TRBJ1-5, reads DTGVSQNPRHKITKRGQNVTFRCDPISEHNRLYWYRQTLGQGPEFLTYFQNEAQLEKSRLLSDRFSAERPKGSFSTLEIQRTEQGDSAMYLCASSPTGFNQPQHFGDGTRLSIL.

The rearrangement links TRBV7-6 to TRBJ2-2, with 7 bases fitting TRBD1. The junction had 13 bases not matched to a gene; V was cut back by 6 bases and J by 3 bases. Germline CDR1 and CDR2: SGHVS and FNYEAQ. The CDR3 consists of 17 residues. The CDR3 sequence: CASSLDFYRGYTGELFF. For the CDR3, the DNA is TGTGCCAGCAGTTTGGATTTCTACAGGGGATACACCGGGGAGCTGTTTTTT.

This clone appeared once. The chain is built from TRBV27 and TRBJ1-2; D call uncertain. Germline V gives CDR1 MNHEY, CDR2 SMNVEV (reference sequence). The V end lost 5 bases, the J end lost 6 bases, and 13 bases lay between the germline ends. This CDR3 comprises 13 residues. The CDR3 DNA follows: TGTGCCAGCAGTCACTCCGCGAGGGATGGCTACACCTTC. Protein sequence: CASSHSARDGYTF.